Each of the 9 T cell receptor beta chains below was sequenced from the same sample in a study of T cells in Graves' hyperthyroidism and ophthalmopathy. Researchers took RNA transcripts and amplified the TCR beta CDR3 regions from them. TCR CDR3 underwent first-round RT-PCR with the HTBI primer set. Each CDR3 protein gets one entry after TCRdb re-called the multiplex PCR reads with MiXCR. The table lists 470,000 or so distinct CDR3 sequences, less than 25% of them singletons. Sequencing was carried out using blood. The source of these receptors is a man younger than 30 with Graves' hyperthyroidism.

A remark on this clonotype: With a much larger clone just one base away, this may be a read error. V and J are TRBV27 and TRBJ2-5; D perhaps matches TRBD2 (6 bases). Germline assignment: CDR1 MNHEY and CDR2 SMNVEV (reference sequence). This CDR3 region has 16 residues. V was cut by 3 bases and J by 2 bases, with 16 bases left in between. CDR3 sequence (DNA): TGTGCCAGCAGTTTGGCCGGGAGAGGATTACAAGAGACCCAGTACTTC. Its protein is CASSLAGRGLQETQYF.

This clonotype has ten or more counts. This chain joins TRBV30 and TRBJ1-5, with 7 bases identical to TRBD1. The CDR3 spans 17 residues. The germline V gene encodes CDR1 GTSNPN and CDR2 SVGIG (reference sequence). The junction had 8 bases not matched to a gene; V was cut back by 0 bases and J by 0 bases. This CDR3 is CAWSVGRGKNSNQPQHF. For the CDR3, the DNA is TGTGCCTGGAGTGTAGGCAGGGGGAAGAATAGCAATCAGCCCCAGCATTTT.

CDR3 sequence: CASSRPGRNSYEQYF. The CDR3 coding sequence is TGCGCCAGCAGCCGCCCGGGACGCAATTCCTACGAGCAGTACTTC. The chain couples TRBV4-1 to TRBJ2-7, with D possibly called TRBD1 or TRBD2 (5 bases each). The CDR3 totals 15 residues. Germline V gene lookup returns CDR1 MGHRA and CDR2 YSYEKL. Trimming removed 4 bases at V and 1 base at J, with 14 bases between.

At least ten counts were recorded for this clonotype. At one end the junction does not follow the germline gene, possibly because of a read error. The CDR3 sequence: CANSVDAVGYTF. CDR3 coding DNA: TGTGCCAACAGTGTCGACGCGGTCGGCTACACCTTC. The chain employs TRBV2 and TRBJ1-2; D remains unclear. Per germline, CDR1 SNHLY and CDR2 FYNNEI. The CDR3 totals 12 residues.

This clonotype has a handful of counts. The chain has TRBV12-3 or TRBV12-4 and TRBJ1-2, with 7 bases matching TRBD1. V lost 4 bases, J lost 7 bases, and 15 bases stayed unmatched. CDR3 length: 16 amino acids. The CDR3: CASSSQQTGRKGGYTF. CDR3 coding DNA: TGTGCCAGCAGTTCCCAACAGACAGGGCGCAAGGGTGGCTACACCTTC.

The chain links TRBV20-1 to TRBJ1-2; no clear D gene. The CDR3 sequence is 11 residues long. CDR1 and CDR2 from the germline V gene are DFQATT and SNEGSKA (reference sequence). The CDR3, as DNA: TGCAGCGCATATATAAACTATGGCTACACCTTC. Translated, it gives CSAYINYGYTF.

This clonotype was detected ten times or more. The rearrangement uses TRBV13 and TRBJ1-1; D is ambiguous. In germline, CDR1 is PRHDT, CDR2 FYEKMQ (reference sequence). The length of the CDR3 is 14 residues. Trimming removed 1 base from V and 0 bases from J, with 6 bases in between. The chain's CDR3 is CASSLDAVNTEAFF. CDR3 nucleotide sequence: TGTGCCAGCAGCTTAGATGCAGTGAACACTGAAGCTTTCTTT.

This clonotype was seen repeatedly, ten times or more. In DNA, the CDR3 is TGTGCCAGCAGTAATACCGGGTACACCATATATTTT. Encoded protein: CASSNTGYTIYF. The chain couples TRBV6-5 to TRBJ1-3; D is undetermined. Germline V gene lookup returns CDR1 MNHEY and CDR2 SVGAGI. The CDR3 has 12 residues. The V end lost 5 bases, the J end lost 8 bases, and 10 bases lay between the germline ends.

This clonotype was recorded at least ten times. V usage is TRBV29-1 and J usage is TRBJ1-1; D is uncertain. Between the trimmed V and J ends, which lost 6 bases and 0 bases, there was a span of 11 bases. The CDR3 spans 13 residues. CDR1 is SQVTM, CDR2 ANQGSEA, per germline. CDR3 amino acids: CSVPLILNTEAFF. The CDR3 DNA follows: TGCAGCGTGCCGCTAATCTTGAACACTGAAGCTTTCTTT.